The clone carrying this T cell receptor (beta chain) was seen a handful of times. Its antigen is still unknown. The data derive from a study of T cell repertoires in cytomegalovirus infection. Background on the study: Public TCR beta signatures marked donors with CMV infection and the matching HLA.

Regarding the study as a whole: Within the response measured ex vivo, HLA-C-restricted CMV-specific TCR beta clonotypes were dominant.

Via MiXCR, TCRdb re-called the reads, giving one row per CDR3 protein. Here the sample spans roughly 500,000 distinct CDR3 sequences, roughly a third being singletons. CDR1 and CDR2 from the germline V gene are MNHEY and SMNVEV (reference sequence). With 5 bases removed from V and 7 bases from J, the gap between germline ends came to 27 bases. The CDR3 contains 18 residues. The rearrangement uses TRBV27 and TRBJ2-1; TRBD2 might be the D (5 bases). Sequenced here: cultured PBMCs, sampled from culture after CMV antigen stimulation. The TCR sequence derives from a human donor in good health (CMV status not recorded). Some clones in this sample may be carry-over from other donors' samples. The CDR3 DNA reads TGTGCCAGCAGTCCCTCAATCACGACTATCCGGAGAATGAATGAGCAGTTCTTC. It translates to CASSPSITTIRRMNEQFF.